The 25 T cell receptor beta chains below all came from one sample that was sequenced in a study of blood T cell repertoires in COVID-19. Sequencing used immunoSEQ multiplex PCR; TCRdb keeps in-frame clones, though not all of them. In the table there are some 80,000 clones, 77% of which are singletons. Sequencing input: peripheral blood. Receptors were obtained from a human donor in a cohort sampled during active COVID-19.

The V gene is TRBV5-6, the J gene TRBJ1-3, with D uncertain. The CDR3 length is 15 residues. Germline V gene data show CDR1 as SGHDT and CDR2 as YYEEEE. V lost 3 bases and J 2 bases, leaving 12 bases between the germline ends. CDR3 loop: CASSSSPEPGNTIYF. The CDR3 coding sequence is TGTGCCAGCAGCTCCTCCCCAGAACCTGGAAACACCATATATTTT.

The chain couples TRBV5-4 to TRBJ1-2; TRBD1 aligns across 7 bases. Germline-derived CDR1 and CDR2 are SGHNT and YYREEE (reference sequence). The V gene end was trimmed by 2 bases and the J gene end by 7 bases; junction bases not matched to a gene: 5. The CDR3 runs to 13 residues. The CDR3 protein is CASSFTGAGGYTF. DNA for the CDR3: TGTGCCAGCAGCTTTACAGGGGCAGGTGGCTACACCTTC. Full variable domain (outside the CDR3, taken from reference TRBV5-4 and TRBJ1-2): ETGVTQSPTHLIKTRGQQVTLRCSSQSGHNTVSWYQQALGQGPQFIFQYYREEENGRGNFPPRFSGLQFPNYSSELNVNALELDDSALYLCASSFTGAGGYTFGSGTRLTVV.

V usage is TRBV18 and J usage is TRBJ2-7; 9 nucleotides agree with TRBD1. The V gene's germline CDR1 is KGHSH and CDR2 LQKENI. J lost 6 bases, V lost 2 bases, and 5 bases had no gene match. The CDR3 runs to 14 residues. The CDR3 loop reads CASSPYGQGTEQYF. CDR3 bases: TGTGCCAGCTCACCATACGGACAGGGGACCGAGCAGTACTTC. Combining the CDR3 with reference TRBV18 and TRBJ2-7 gives the whole variable domain NAGVMQNPRHLVRRRGQEARLRCSPMKGHSHVYWYRQLPEEGLKFMVYLQKENIIDESGMPKERFSAEFPKEGPSILRIQQVVRGDSAAYFCASSPYGQGTEQYFGPGTRLTVT.

The CDR3 DNA follows: TGTGCCAGCAGCCAGCGGGCGACTGGAGAGACCCAGTACTTC. Translating gives CASSQRATGETQYF. The chain is built from TRBV3-1 (or the pseudogene TRBV3-2) and TRBJ2-5, with a possible D match to TRBD2 (5 bases). V was cut by 3 bases and J by 4 bases, with 12 bases left in between. The CDR3 consists of 14 residues. Germline values: CDR1 LGHDT, CDR2 YNNKEL (reference sequence).

This chain links TRBV11-3 with TRBJ2-7; a possible D gene is TRBD2 (5 bases). The CDR3 length is 13 residues. CDR1 SGHNT and CDR2 YENEEA come from the germline V gene. Trimming stripped 1 base from V and 4 bases from J, with 8 bases between. CDR3 DNA sequence: TGTGCCAGCAGCTTAGGATTAGCGTACGAGCAGTACTTC. It specifies CASSLGLAYEQYF.

The chain uses TRBV11-2 and TRBJ2-7; 15 bases match TRBD2. Looked up from germline, CDR1 is SGHAT and CDR2 is FQNNGV. The ends lost 1 base at V and 6 bases at J; junction bases unmatched: 4. The CDR3 contains 16 residues. CDR3 in amino acids: CASSLAGLAGGTEQYF. The CDR3 nucleotides are TGTGCCAGCAGCTTAGCGGGACTAGCGGGGGGAACCGAGCAGTACTTC.

The chain employs TRBV19 and TRBJ1-1; D might be TRBD1 (5 bases). This CDR3 has 14 residues. Trimming took 5 bases from V and 4 from J, leaving 14 bases between them. Germline CDR1 and CDR2: LNHDA and SQIVND (reference sequence). The CDR3 nucleotides read TGTGCCAGTAGTTCATATCAGGGAGGCACTGAAGCTTTCTTT. Its protein product is CASSSYQGGTEAFF.

This clone came up once. The chain couples TRBV3-1 (or the pseudogene TRBV3-2) to TRBJ2-7; 7 bases line up with TRBD1. Germline V gives CDR1 LGHDT, CDR2 YNNKEL (reference sequence). The CDR3 totals 12 residues. Trimming removed 0 bases from V and 13 bases from J; junction bases left unmatched: 6. The CDR3 here is CASSQDGTVPYF. The CDR3 DNA sequence: TGTGCCAGCAGCCAAGATGGGACAGTTCCTTACTTC.

The chain carries TRBV11-2 and TRBJ1-1; a possible D gene is TRBD1 (5 bases). The CDR3 is 12 residues long. CDR1 is SGHAT, CDR2 FQNNGV, per germline. The V gene lost 4 bases and the J gene lost 7 bases, with 10 bases spanning the gap. The DNA for the CDR3 is TGTGCCAGCAGCTCGCAGGGATTTGAAGCTTTCTTT. It is translated as CASSSQGFEAFF.

This clone was counted ten times or more. The chain is built from TRBV7-9 and TRBJ2-7, with D uncertain. Per germline, CDR1 SEHNR and CDR2 FQNEAQ (reference sequence). The CDR3 covers 12 residues. Trimming cost V 3 bases and J 7 bases, with 10 bases left between them. The CDR3 sequence is CASSFRSEEQYF. The CDR3 DNA is TGTGCCAGCAGCTTCCGTAGTGAAGAGCAGTACTTC.

The rearrangement links TRBV2 to TRBJ2-7, with TRBD1 as a possible D gene (6 bases). Trimming shortened V by 9 bases and J by 6 bases, and 18 bases separated the two germline ends. This CDR3 has 13 amino acids. Germline-derived CDR1 and CDR2 are SNHLY and FYNNEI. The CDR3 nucleotides read TGTGCCAGTTCGACAGGATTCACAGGCGAGCAGTACTTC. Its protein is CASSTGFTGEQYF.

This clone has a single count. The genes are TRBV2 and TRBJ2-7; 9 bases agree with TRBD1. The CDR3 extends over 15 amino acids. Germline CDR1 is SNHLY and CDR2 is FYNNEI. Losses at the gene ends were 4 bases for V and 4 bases for J; bases not matched to a gene: 8. For the CDR3, the DNA is TGTGCCAGCAGTGTGGCGGGACAGGGTCGGTACGAGCAGTACTTC. It specifies CASSVAGQGRYEQYF.

CDR3 sequence (DNA): TGTGCCAGCAGCCAAGATCTGATAGCGGGGTTCCAAGAGCAGTACTTC. It yields the protein CASSQDLIAGFQEQYF. The chain links TRBV4-2 to TRBJ2-7; 8 nucleotides agree with TRBD2. CDR1 LGHNA and CDR2 YNFKEQ come from the germline V gene. Germline trimming cut 0 bases from V and 7 bases from J; bases unmatched to any gene: 11. CDR3 length equals 16 residues.

This clone has just one count. The chain recombines TRBV19 with TRBJ1-4; tentative D call: TRBD1 (6 bases). Between the trimmed V and J ends, which lost 5 bases and 5 bases, there was a span of 15 bases. This CDR3 has 15 residues. Germline V CDR1 and CDR2: LNHDA, SQIVND (reference sequence). CDR3: CASSAWTVKNEKLFF. CDR3 sequence (DNA): TGTGCCAGTAGTGCCTGGACAGTGAAGAATGAAAAACTGTTTTTT. Complete variable domain (other parts from reference TRBV19 and TRBJ1-4): DGGITQSPKYLFRKEGQNVTLSCEQNLNHDAMYWYRQDPGQGLRLIYYSQIVNDFQKGDIAEGYSVSREKKESFPLTVTSAQKNPTAFYLCASSAWTVKNEKLFFGSGTQLSVL.

About this clone: One end of the junction is discordant with germline, which a read error may explain. V is TRBV24-1 and J is TRBJ2-3, with 9 bases aligning to TRBD2. From germline, CDR1 is KGHDR and CDR2 SFDVKD. This CDR3 is built from 13 residues. The CDR3 is CATSDLEREEVAF. The CDR3 DNA reads as TGTGCCACCAGTGATTTGGAGCGGGAGGAGGTGGCCTTT.

The CDR3 nucleotides read TGTGCCAGCAGTGAAAGCGACGCGGTGGTGAGAGGCTACACCTTC. Amino acid sequence: CASSESDAVVRGYTF. The chain is built from TRBV2 and TRBJ1-2; unclear D gene. Germline values: CDR1 SNHLY, CDR2 FYNNEI. The CDR3 is made up of 15 amino acids. V was cut by 2 bases and J by 8 bases, with 18 bases left in between.

This chain connects TRBV6-1 to TRBJ1-3; no reliable D call. V shed 3 bases and J shed 2 bases, with 11 bases lying between them. Germline V gene data show CDR1 as MNHNS and CDR2 as SASEGT. The CDR3 runs to 15 residues. The CDR3 nucleotides are TGTGCCAGCAGTGAGAGTTTTCGGGCTGGAAACACCATATATTTT. Protein product: CASSESFRAGNTIYF.

As regards this clone: Distinct nucleotide sequences in the sample also encode this CDR3. CDR3 bases: TGCGCCAGCAGCTTGGGACAGGGGAGTGAAAAACTGTTTTTT. Translating it yields CASSLGQGSEKLFF. The gene calls are TRBV5-1 and TRBJ1-4, with 8 bases that match TRBD1. The CDR3 sequence is 14 residues long. V dropped 0 bases and J dropped 7; count of bases not matched to a gene: 2. Germline CDR1 reads SGHRS; CDR2 reads YFSETQ.

Only a few counts were recorded for this clone. The rearrangement uses TRBV9 and TRBJ1-1; D not resolved. The CDR3 totals 14 residues. Germline CDR1 and CDR2: SGDLS and YYNGEE. With 4 bases removed from V and 0 bases from J, the gap between germline ends came to 10 bases. The CDR3 coding sequence is TGTGCCAGCAGCCGCACCGACATGAACACTGAAGCTTTCTTT. As protein: CASSRTDMNTEAFF.

The chain has TRBV30 and TRBJ1-1; 7 positions agree with TRBD1. V shed 4 bases, J shed 0 bases, and the junction held 8 bases outside the gene matches. This CDR3 has 15 amino acids. The V gene's germline CDR1 is GTSNPN and CDR2 SVGIG (reference sequence). As DNA, the CDR3 is TGTGCCTGGACCTTTGCGGACAGGTTGAACACTGAAGCTTTCTTT. As protein: CAWTFADRLNTEAFF.

This clone was seen a few times. This chain connects TRBV19 to TRBJ2-6; D is perhaps TRBD2 (5 bases). The length of the CDR3 is 16 residues. The ends were cut back, 4 bases at V and 1 base at J, with 11 bases in the middle. Germline V gives CDR1 LNHDA, CDR2 SQIVND (reference sequence). The CDR3 sequence is CASSRTFISGANVLTF. In DNA, the CDR3 is TGTGCCAGTAGTAGGACTTTTATATCTGGGGCCAACGTCCTGACTTTC.

The chain combines TRBV27 with TRBJ2-5, with 8 bases matching TRBD1. The length of the CDR3 is 14 residues. CDR1 and CDR2 from the germline V gene are MNHEY and SMNVEV (reference sequence). The J segment lost 5 bases and the V segment lost 5 bases, leaving 7 bases of the junction unmatched. CDR3 coding DNA: TGTGCCAGCAGTGTCTACAGGGGGACGGAGACCCAGTACTTC. This sequence encodes CASSVYRGTETQYF.

The rearrangement uses TRBV7-2 and TRBJ1-1; TRBD1 is a possible D gene (5 bases). The CDR3 totals 13 residues. V lost 8 bases and J 2 bases, leaving 12 bases between the germline ends. From germline, CDR1 is SGHTA and CDR2 FQGNSA. For the CDR3, the DNA is TGTGCCAGCTTGGGGCTTCCAAACACTGAAGCTTTCTTT. Translating it yields CASLGLPNTEAFF.

V usage is TRBV27 and J usage is TRBJ1-2; D perhaps matches TRBD1 (5 bases). Trimming left V 0 bases short and J 3 bases short, with 8 bases between. The CDR3 has 14 residues. CDR1 and CDR2 from the germline V gene are MNHEY and SMNVEV (reference sequence). CDR3 protein: CASSLSRQHYGYTF. DNA for the CDR3: TGTGCCAGCAGTTTATCTAGACAGCACTATGGCTACACCTTC.

V usage is TRBV7-8 and J usage is TRBJ1-4; 11 nucleotides agree with TRBD1. This CDR3 is built from 18 residues. V was pared by 5 bases and J by 4 bases, with 12 bases of the junction left unmatched. Per the germline V gene, CDR1 is SGHVS and CDR2 is FQNEAQ. CDR3 in DNA: TGTGCCAGCAGCCGCCGGGGACAGGGGGTGCCCTATAATGAAAAACTGTTTTTT. As protein: CASSRRGQGVPYNEKLFF.